The 23 T cell receptor beta chains in this list originate from one sample, sequenced in a study of blood T cell repertoires in COVID-19. Sequencing used immunoSEQ multiplex PCR; TCRdb keeps in-frame clones, though not all of them. The sample contains roughly 140,000 clones, about 86% of which appear only once. The sequenced material came from peripheral blood. These receptors were collected from a woman in her 40s with acute or convalescent COVID-19.

The rearrangement uses TRBV5-8 and TRBJ1-4; 8 nucleotides agree with TRBD1. V shed 4 bases and J 8 bases; nucleotides not matched to a gene: 7. This CDR3 contains 14 residues. Germline values: CDR1 SGHTS, CDR2 YDEGEE. The CDR3 DNA reads TGTGCCAGCAGCCTACGGACAGGGAAGGAAAAACTGTTTTTT. Its protein is CASSLRTGKEKLFF.

In its sample, this clone was seen a few times. The chain is built from TRBV11-2 and TRBJ1-3; 8 nucleotides agree with TRBD1. Germline CDR1 and CDR2: SGHAT and FQNNGV. This CDR3 is built from 15 residues. The trim removed 5 bases at V and 0 bases at J, leaving 3 bases unmatched. The CDR3 loop reads CASSEDRGSGNTIYF. The CDR3, as DNA: TGTGCCAGCAGCGAAGACAGGGGCTCTGGAAACACCATATATTTT.

The V gene is TRBV30, the J gene TRBJ1-2; 8 bases agree with TRBD1. Germline CDR1 is GTSNPN and CDR2 is SVGIG (reference sequence). The CDR3 is made up of 13 amino acids. The J segment lost 2 bases and the V segment lost 4 bases, leaving 3 bases of the junction unmatched. CDR3 DNA sequence: TGTGCCTGGAATGCAGGGGGCAACTATGGCTACACCTTC. Translation gives CAWNAGGNYGYTF.

This clone was recorded once. This sequence joins TRBV11-2 and TRBJ2-7; the D gene is possibly TRBD2 (7 bases). The V gene's germline CDR1 is SGHAT and CDR2 FQNNGV. With 5 bases removed from V and 2 bases from J, the gap between germline ends came to 16 bases. This CDR3 is 15 amino acids long. CDR3 sequence: CASSHPWGGPYEQYF. The CDR3 bases are TGTGCCAGCAGCCACCCCTGGGGGGGGCCCTACGAGCAGTACTTC.

This clone was recorded only once. This chain joins TRBV6-2 or TRBV6-3 and TRBJ2-7, with 9 bases that match TRBD2. The V gene's germline CDR1 is MNHEY and CDR2 SVGEGT. V shed 6 bases and J 0 bases; nucleotides not matched to a gene: 6. CDR3 size: 15 residues. The DNA for the CDR3 is TGTGCCAGCAGCCACGGACTAGCGATCTCCTACGAGCAGTACTTC. It yields the protein CASSHGLAISYEQYF.

This chain uses TRBV10-2 with TRBJ1-2; D gene unclear. Trimming took off 2 bases at V and 4 bases at J, with 14 bases between the two ends. This CDR3 is 15 amino acids long. Germline V gene data show CDR1 as WSHSY and CDR2 as SAAADI. CDR3 amino acids: CASSERVTTGYGYTF. The CDR3 bases are TGCGCCAGCAGTGAGCGGGTCACTACGGGCTATGGCTACACCTTC.

The V gene is TRBV27, the J gene TRBJ1-1, with a weak D call TRBD1 (5 bases). V lost 0 bases and J 10 bases, leaving 12 bases between the germline ends. This CDR3 contains 13 residues. Germline assignment: CDR1 MNHEY and CDR2 SMNVEV (reference sequence). The CDR3 sequence: CASSLSGGSIAFF. The CDR3 DNA is TGTGCCAGCAGTTTATCGGGGGGATCGATAGCTTTCTTT.

The chain couples TRBV5-1 to TRBJ2-1; the match to TRBD2 covers 13 bases. The CDR3 sequence is 15 residues long. Germline lookup yields CDR1 SGHRS and CDR2 YFSETQ. V lost 5 bases and J lost 7; bases outside the gene matches: 6. Written as DNA, the CDR3 is TGCGCCAGCAGTCACGGGACTAGCGGGAATAATGAGCAGTTCTTC. Amino acids: CASSHGTSGNNEQFF.

The chain recombines TRBV7-2 with TRBJ1-1; the D gene is possibly TRBD1 (6 bases). From germline, CDR1 is SGHTA and CDR2 FQGNSA. Trimming removed 5 bases at V and 1 base at J, with 8 bases between. The CDR3 has 13 residues. CDR3 sequence: CASSVQGNTEAFF. The CDR3 DNA follows: TGTGCCAGCAGCGTACAGGGGAACACTGAAGCTTTCTTT. Full variable domain (remainder filled in from reference TRBV7-2 and TRBJ1-1): GAGVSQSPSNKVTEKGKDVELRCDPISGHTALYWYRQSLGQGLEFLIYFQGNSAPDKSGLPSDRFSAERTGGSVSTLTIQRTQQEDSAVYLCASSVQGNTEAFFGQGTRLTVV.

V is TRBV7-2 and J is TRBJ1-4, with D possibly being TRBD1 (6 bases). CDR1 is SGHTA and CDR2 is FQGNSA in the germline V gene. Deletions cut 5 bases from V and 3 bases from J, with 10 bases between. This CDR3 region has 14 residues. The chain's CDR3 is CASSPGQPNEKLFF. In DNA, the CDR3 is TGTGCCAGCAGCCCCGGACAGCCTAATGAAAAACTGTTTTTT.

V and J are TRBV11-3 and TRBJ1-1; TRBD1 might be the D (5 bases). CDR3 size: 13 residues. CDR1 is SGHNT and CDR2 is YENEEA in the germline V gene. Deletions cut 1 base from V and 4 bases from J, with 7 bases between. CDR3 region: CASSLAGVTEAFF. The CDR3 DNA is TGTGCCAGCAGCTTAGCGGGGGTCACTGAAGCTTTCTTT.

V and J are TRBV6-2 or TRBV6-3 and TRBJ1-6; D is undetermined. The CDR3 runs 16 residues. V gave up 0 bases and J gave up 7 bases, with 13 bases separating them. Germline CDR1 reads MNHEY; CDR2 reads SVGEGT. The CDR3 nucleotides are TGTGCCAGCAGTTACTCGCAGCAGGTTCGGAATTCACCCCTCCACTTT. Its protein is CASSYSQQVRNSPLHF.

The genes are TRBV6-2 or TRBV6-3 and TRBJ1-3; the D is unclear. Germline loops: CDR1 MNHEY, CDR2 SVGEGT. CDR3 size: 15 residues. Trimming cost V 4 bases and J 0 bases, with 10 bases left between them. CDR3 nucleotides: TGTGCCAGCAGTTGGCAGGTTTTCTCTGGAAACACCATATATTTT. It is translated as CASSWQVFSGNTIYF.

The V call is TRBV4-3, the J call TRBJ2-4, with 8 positions matching TRBD2. The CDR3 sequence is 18 residues long. The junction had 12 bases not matched to a gene; V was cut back by 4 bases and J by 1 base. Germline CDR1 and CDR2: LGHNA and YSLEER. CDR3 in DNA: TGCGCCAGCAGCCGGGGAGCGGGAGAGGGTATGGCCAAAAACATTCAGTACTTC. Translation: CASSRGAGEGMAKNIQYF.

V and J are TRBV7-2 and TRBJ1-5; D is undetermined. Germline CDR1 is SGHTA and CDR2 is FQGNSA. CDR3 length: 17 amino acids. The V gene lost 1 base and the J gene lost 3 bases, with 16 bases spanning the gap. The CDR3 DNA follows: TGTGCCAGCAGCTTAGTAGGTGTGGGGAGGAACAATCAGCCCCAGCATTTT. As protein: CASSLVGVGRNNQPQHF. Filled out from reference TRBV7-2 and TRBJ1-5, the complete variable domain reads GAGVSQSPSNKVTEKGKDVELRCDPISGHTALYWYRQSLGQGLEFLIYFQGNSAPDKSGLPSDRFSAERTGGSVSTLTIQRTQQEDSAVYLCASSLVGVGRNNQPQHFGDGTRLSIL.

This clone was recorded once. The chain couples TRBV6-2 or TRBV6-3 to TRBJ1-5; no clear D gene. The germline CDR1 and CDR2 sequences are MNHEY and SVGEGT. Trimming took off 5 bases at V and 7 bases at J, with 15 bases between the two ends. The CDR3 contains 14 residues. DNA for the CDR3: TGTGCCAGCAGTCCCCTCGTCGGAGGACAGCCCCAGCATTTT. Encoded protein: CASSPLVGGQPQHF.

Concerning this clone itself: Different DNA sequences within this sample yield the same CDR3. The chain is built from TRBV7-8 and TRBJ1-2; 8 positions match TRBD1. V dropped 0 bases and J dropped 5; count of bases not matched to a gene: 5. This CDR3 region has 15 residues. CDR1 and CDR2 (germline): SGHVS, FQNEAQ. The DNA for the CDR3 is TGTGCCAGCAGCTTAGCACAGGGGGTGGGGTATGGCTACACCTTC. It encodes CASSLAQGVGYGYTF.

This clone was recorded only once. The V gene is TRBV21-1, the J gene TRBJ2-1; no DNA check was done on the table's D call, TRBD2. TRBV21-1 is assigned pseudogene status. The CDR3 totals 16 residues. As DNA, the CDR3 is TGTGCCAGCAGCAAAGAGGCTAGCGGGGGGGCCGGTGAGCAGTTCTTC. It specifies CASSKEASGGAGEQFF.

The chain has TRBV6-2 or TRBV6-3 and TRBJ1-2; 7 bases are shared with TRBD1. Germline trimming cut 2 bases from V and 5 bases from J; bases unmatched to any gene: 11. CDR1 is MNHEY and CDR2 is SVGEGT in the germline V gene. CDR3 length: 16 residues. CDR3 in amino acids: CASSYDRDSQAYGYTF. The CDR3 DNA follows: TGTGCCAGCAGTTACGATCGGGACAGCCAGGCGTATGGCTACACCTTC.

CDR3 in amino acids: CASSRSHFTEAFF. The CDR3 DNA sequence: TGCGCCAGCAGCCGGAGCCACTTCACTGAAGCTTTCTTT. This chain joins TRBV4-3 and TRBJ1-1; the D is unclear. CDR1 and CDR2 (germline): LGHNA, YSLEER. Trimming cost V 4 bases and J 4 bases, with 10 bases left between them. CDR3 length equals 13 residues.

The chain links TRBV7-9 to TRBJ1-2; no reliable D call. Germline assignment: CDR1 SEHNR and CDR2 FQNEAQ (reference sequence). V lost 5 bases and J lost 11, with 12 bases in between. The CDR3 extends over 11 amino acids. CDR3 protein: CASSKTEGYTF. In DNA form, the CDR3 reads TGTGCCAGCAGCAAGACCGAGGGATACACCTTC.

The chain combines TRBV10-2 with TRBJ2-1, with a possible D match to TRBD2 (5 bases). The germline V and J ends were trimmed by 2 bases and 6 bases, with 14 bases remaining between them. This CDR3 region has 15 residues. The V gene's germline CDR1 is WSHSY and CDR2 SAAADI. CDR3 coding DNA: TGCGCCAGCAGTGAGACGGGAAGGAGTTTCAATGAGCAGTTCTTC. This encodes CASSETGRSFNEQFF.

The CDR3 spells CSASRPTETYGYTF. DNA for the CDR3: TGCAGTGCTAGTCGTCCCACGGAGACCTATGGCTACACCTTC. The chain recombines TRBV20-1 with TRBJ1-2; D unclear. Germline V gives CDR1 DFQATT, CDR2 SNEGSKA (reference sequence). This CDR3 is built from 14 residues. Trimming removed 3 bases from V and 4 bases from J, with 15 bases in between.